The rows below give T cell receptor beta chains drawn from one sample of a study of radiotherapy plus CTLA-4 blockade in lung cancer. Generated by immunoSEQ multiplex PCR, the TCRdb table keeps only in-frame clones and is missing some. The data contain 60,000 or so clones, 70% to 85% of them singletons. The material sequenced was peripheral blood, taken from a patient treated with radiotherapy plus ipilimumab. The receptors derive from a human donor with non-small cell lung cancer who had a partial response to radiotherapy plus ipilimumab. CDR3s include the opening cysteine and the closing phenylalanine or tryptophan. The D gene is left open where the match is weak. Size is omitted from some rows. Given values are once, few, many or a class for expanded clones.

J gene	clone size	D gene	V gene	CDR3 protein	CDR3 DNA
TRBJ1-2	few	NA	TRBV6-1	CASSGDSYGYTF	TGTGCCAGCAGCGGTGACAGCTATGGCTACACCTTC
TRBJ1-3	NA	TRBD1	TRBV5-5	CASTDYRDRSSGNTIYF	TGTGCCAGCACCGACTACCGGGACAGGTCCTCTGGAAACACCATATATTTT
TRBJ2-3	NA	TRBD2	TRBV6-5	CASSYIRGGTDTQYF	TGTGCCAGCAGTTACATCCGGGGGGGGACAGATACGCAGTATTTT
TRBJ2-3	NA	TRBD2	TRBV5-4	CASSMGLAGSTDTQYF	TGTGCCAGCAGCATGGGACTAGCGGGTAGCACAGATACGCAGTATTTT
TRBJ1-2	NA	NA	TRBV6-1	CAVREAANYGYTF	TGTGCCGTGAGAGAGGCAGCAAACTATGGCTACACCTTC
TRBJ1-5	NA	TRBD1	TRBV19	CASSMQGAHQPQHF	TGTGCCAGTAGTATGCAGGGGGCGCATCAGCCCCAGCATTTT
TRBJ2-5	NA	TRBD1	TRBV6-1	CASSEFPGGQTQYF	TGTGCCAGCAGTGAATTCCCAGGGGGACAGACCCAGTACTTC
TRBJ1-2	medium-sized	TRBD1	TRBV10-2	CASRDREWGYTF	TGCGCCAGCAGGGACAGGGAATGGGGCTACACCTTC
TRBJ1-4	few	TRBD1	TRBV11-1	CASSLGQGDQTNEKLFF	TGTGCCAGCAGCTTAGGACAGGGGGACCAAACTAATGAAAAACTGTTTTTT
TRBJ2-5	NA	NA	TRBV28	CASSLTSVIQTQYF	TGTGCCAGCAGTCTGACATCGGTGATTCAGACCCAGTACTTC
TRBJ1-1	NA	NA	TRBV9	CASSVGQTTEAFF	TGTGCCAGCAGCGTAGGACAGACGACTGAAGCTTTCTTT
TRBJ2-1	NA	NA	TRBV9	CASSFVPGLYNEQFF	TGTGCCAGCAGCTTCGTCCCGGGACTGTACAATGAGCAGTTCTTC
TRBJ2-3	NA	NA	TRBV29-1	CSVITGFRADTQYF	TGCAGCGTTATTACAGGGTTCAGGGCAGATACGCAGTATTTT
TRBJ2-6	NA	TRBD1	TRBV7-6	CASSSRQGALGANVLTF	TGTGCCAGCAGCTCCCGACAGGGGGCGCTGGGGGCCAACGTCCTGACTTTC
TRBJ1-2	few	TRBD1	TRBV2	CASSTGTGARGYTF	TGTGCCAGCAGTACCGGGACAGGGGCCCGCGGCTACACCTTC
TRBJ1-1	NA	NA	TRBV30	CAWSEAGDELDTEAFF	TGTGCCTGGAGTGAGGCAGGGGACGAGTTGGACACTGAAGCTTTCTTT
TRBJ2-3	NA	NA	TRBV5-1	CASSLGATDTQYF	TGCGCCAGCAGCCTTGGGGCAACAGATACGCAGTATTTT
TRBJ2-5	once	NA	TRBV19	CASSMQGGQETQYF	TGTGCCAGTAGTATGCAGGGGGGTCAAGAGACCCAGTACTTC
TRBJ2-5	few	NA	TRBV27	CASRYILSSPETQYF	TGTGCCAGCAGATATATATTATCTAGCCCAGAGACCCAGTACTTC
TRBJ2-7	NA	TRBD1	TRBV27	CASSPGQGRVYEQYF	TGTGCCAGCAGTCCCGGACAGGGGAGAGTTTACGAGCAGTACTTC
TRBJ2-7	NA	TRBD1	TRBV9	CASSVDRGNEQYF	TGTGCCAGCAGCGTAGACAGGGGTAACGAGCAGTACTTC
TRBJ2-3	NA	TRBD2	TRBV11-2	CASSFERGVTDTQYF	TGTGCCAGCAGCTTCGAGCGGGGGGTCACAGATACGCAGTATTTT
TRBJ2-3	NA	NA	TRBV4-3	CASSLNRGSDTQYF	TGCGCCAGCAGCCTGAATAGGGGTTCCGATACGCAGTATTTT
TRBJ2-2	NA	TRBD1	TRBV6-1	CASSDRTGAGELFF	TGTGCCAGCAGTGATAGGACAGGGGCCGGGGAGCTGTTTTTT
TRBJ2-4	NA	TRBD1	TRBV5-1	CASSYRDRGENIQYF	TGCGCCAGCAGCTACCGGGACAGGGGGGAAAACATTCAGTACTTC
TRBJ2-3	NA	NA	TRBV5-1	CASSRYRGAGTDTQYF	TGCGCCAGCAGCCGCTATCGGGGGGCAGGGACAGATACGCAGTATTTT
TRBJ2-3	NA	NA	TRBV27	CASSLSRTGRGDTQYF	TGTGCCAGCAGTTTATCTAGGACAGGGAGGGGAGATACGCAGTATTTT
TRBJ1-2	NA	NA	TRBV4-1	CASSQGGASFYGYTF	TGCGCCAGCAGCCAGGGTGGGGCCAGCTTCTATGGCTACACCTTC
TRBJ1-6	NA	NA	TRBV5-1	CASSLRGPNNSPLHF	TGCGCCAGCAGCTTGAGAGGGCCCAATAATTCACCCCTCCACTTT
TRBJ2-5	NA	NA	TRBV15	CATSRDGRYQETQYF	TGTGCCACCAGCAGAGATGGCAGGTACCAAGAGACCCAGTACTTC
TRBJ2-1	NA	TRBD2	TRBV5-6	CASSLSGGGYNEQFF	TGTGCCAGCAGCTTGAGCGGGGGAGGGTACAATGAGCAGTTCTTC
TRBJ1-2	few	NA	TRBV2	CASSEEGGDYGYTF	TGTGCCAGCAGTGAGGAGGGAGGCGACTATGGCTACACCTTC
TRBJ1-4	NA	NA	TRBV28	CASSSRGWGGISDNEKLFF	TGTGCCAGCAGTTCCCGAGGTTGGGGAGGAATTTCGGATAATGAAAAACTGTTTTTT
TRBJ2-1	NA	NA	TRBV7-3	CASSTDLYNEQFF	TGTGCCAGCAGCACGGACTTATACAATGAGCAGTTCTTC
TRBJ2-3	NA	TRBD2	TRBV29-1	CSVDGLAGADTQYF	TGCAGCGTTGACGGACTAGCGGGGGCAGATACGCAGTATTTT
TRBJ1-3	NA	TRBD1	TRBV6-5	CASSLIQGTGNTIYF	TGTGCCAGCAGCCTCATACAGGGGACTGGAAACACCATATATTTT
TRBJ2-3	NA	NA	TRBV10-3	CAISRGGDFYTQYF	TGTGCCATCAGTCGCGGGGGCGATTTCTATACGCAGTATTTT
TRBJ2-1	NA	TRBD2	TRBV5-4	CASSSGTSAGYEQFF	TGTGCCAGCAGTTCCGGGACTAGCGCGGGCTATGAGCAGTTCTTC
TRBJ1-1	NA	NA	TRBV7-2	CASSLVGGRIDTEAFF	TGTGCCAGCAGCTTAGTAGGGGGACGAATCGACACTGAAGCTTTCTTT
TRBJ2-6	NA	TRBD1	TRBV5-1	CASSSGTGTGANVLTF	TGCGCCAGCAGCTCCGGGACAGGTACTGGGGCCAACGTCCTGACTTTC
TRBJ1-3	few	TRBD1	TRBV28	CASSREGANTIYF	TGTGCCAGCAGTCGCGAGGGGGCAAACACCATATATTTT
TRBJ1-1	NA	TRBD1	TRBV5-1	CASSPTGEHTEAFF	TGCGCCAGCAGCCCGACAGGGGAGCACACTGAAGCTTTCTTT
TRBJ1-1	NA	TRBD1	TRBV6-5	CASIDQGATATEAFF	TGTGCCAGCATAGATCAGGGGGCAACGGCCACTGAAGCTTTCTTT
TRBJ2-3	NA	TRBD2	TRBV28	CASSAAGLFTDTQYF	TGTGCCAGCAGTGCAGCGGGGTTGTTCACAGATACGCAGTATTTT
TRBJ1-5	NA	NA	TRBV10-2	CASSERSGAQPQHF	TGCGCCAGCAGTGAGAGGTCAGGGGCACAGCCCCAGCATTTT
TRBJ2-1	NA	TRBD1	TRBV7-2	CASSSRTGTGAYNEQFF	TGTGCCAGCAGCTCTCGCACCGGGACAGGGGCTTACAATGAGCAGTTCTTC
TRBJ1-1	NA	TRBD1	TRBV28	CASSLQGAFMNTEAFF	TGTGCCAGCAGCTTACAGGGGGCGTTTATGAACACTGAAGCTTTCTTT
TRBJ2-7	NA	TRBD1	TRBV29-1	CSVEDTTGGIGEQYF	TGCAGCGTTGAAGATACAACAGGGGGGATTGGCGAGCAGTACTTC
TRBJ2-5	NA	NA	TRBV19	CASSGRRGQETQYF	TGTGCCAGTAGCGGCCGACGAGGACAAGAGACCCAGTACTTC
TRBJ2-2	NA	TRBD2	TRBV29-1	CSVEAGVSRGELFF	TGCAGCGTTGAGGCGGGGGTTTCTCGCGGGGAGCTGTTTTTT
TRBJ2-3	NA	NA	TRBV5-1	CASSLEFGATDTQYF	TGCGCCAGCAGCTTGGAGTTTGGGGCCACAGATACGCAGTATTTT
TRBJ2-2	NA	TRBD1	TRBV2	CASSVQGASTGELFF	TGTGCCAGCAGTGTACAGGGGGCGAGCACCGGGGAGCTGTTTTTT
TRBJ1-2	NA	NA	TRBV29-1	CSVDDSYGGGYTF	TGCAGCGTTGACGACTCCTACGGGGGTGGCTACACCTTC
TRBJ2-7	once	TRBD1	TRBV9	CASSVGTGQGIEQYF	TGTGCCAGCAGCGTAGGGACTGGACAGGGGATCGAGCAGTACTTC
TRBJ2-1	NA	TRBD2	TRBV18	CASSPRAGGSNEQFF	TGTGCCAGCTCACCACGAGCGGGGGGGAGCAATGAGCAGTTCTTC
TRBJ1-3	NA	NA	TRBV5-1	CASSLNGAGNTIYF	TGCGCCAGCAGCTTGAATGGAGCCGGAAACACCATATATTTT
TRBJ2-6	NA	NA	TRBV13	CASSSPRGPGANVLTF	TGTGCCAGCAGCTCGCCCCGAGGCCCTGGGGCCAACGTCCTGACTTTC
TRBJ1-1	NA	TRBD1	TRBV18	CASSPRSGTGVTEAFF	TGTGCCAGCTCACCACGATCCGGGACAGGGGTCACTGAAGCTTTCTTT
TRBJ2-7	NA	NA	TRBV5-1	CASSPKTSDGGYEQYF	TGCGCCAGCAGCCCGAAAACGAGTGACGGCGGCTACGAGCAGTACTTC
TRBJ1-2	NA	NA	TRBV7-8	CASSFHREGNNGYTF	TGTGCCAGCAGCTTTCACAGGGAGGGAAATAATGGCTACACCTTC